The sequence of this T cell receptor (beta chain) was determined in a study of human T cells and chemical hapten exposure. Turning to the study itself: Throughout a study of 20 to 25 weeks, patients underwent weekly scalp administration of diphenylcyclopropenone doses.

TCRdb re-called the RACE reads with MiXCR, one entry per CDR3 protein. The table includes around 110,000 distinct CDR3 sequences, around an eighth detected once. Germline V gene lookup returns CDR1 SQVTM and CDR2 ANQGSEA. The CDR3 contains 12 residues. V lost 1 base, J lost 2 bases, and 5 bases lay in between. Specified time point: patch test 1, 2 weeks after DPC sensitization. Treatment defined: therapeutic diphenylcyclopropenone sensitization with weekly scalp DPC. From whole blood left unfractionated, total RNA was extracted. This clonotype has a count of ten or more. This chain connects TRBV29-1 to TRBJ1-2; D not resolved. The sample in question was whole blood, obtained in connection with sensitization to the hapten diphenylcyclopropenone (DPC). This clonotype was sampled from a woman in her forties or fifties with alopecia areata. Some clones in this sample may be carry-over from other donors' samples. The CDR3 DNA sequence: TGCAGCGTTGAAGTGATAAACTATGGCTACACCTTC. Protein product: CSVEVINYGYTF.